The source of this TCR beta chain is a study of human T cells and chemical hapten exposure. Individual cDNA molecules each carried unique molecular identifiers attached by the library. In TCRdb, the RACE reads were re-called with MiXCR into one record per CDR3 protein. The repertoire includes under 450,000 distinct CDR3 sequences, around 6% of them detected once, and about 6% sits in the top ten. Time point noted: patch test 2, 6 weeks after DPC sensitization. The treatment denotes: therapeutic diphenylcyclopropenone sensitization with weekly scalp DPC. Blood was collected ahead of every patch test applied. Sample: whole blood, taken in connection with sensitization to the hapten diphenylcyclopropenone (DPC). This clonotype was sampled from a woman under 30 with alopecia areata. Some clones in this sample may be carry-over from other donors' samples.

The CDR3 here is CSAREQNSDRAQTYEQYF. The CDR3 bases are TGCAGTGCTAGAGAGCAAAATTCGGACAGGGCCCAGACCTACGAGCAGTACTTC. The chain uses TRBV20-1 and TRBJ2-7; 8 bases map to TRBD1. Germline V CDR1 and CDR2: DFQATT, SNEGSKA (reference sequence). This CDR3 comprises 18 residues. Germline trimming cut 0 bases from V and 2 bases from J; bases unmatched to any gene: 15.